This TCR beta chain was retrieved from a study of CD8+ T cells in alopecia areata (dated by TCRdb to the late 2010s). A note on the overall study: The treated patients took part in an open-label pilot trial in which moderate-to-severe alopecia areata was treated with oral tofacitinib at 5 to 10 mg twice daily. Patients stayed on tofacitinib for 6 to 18 months and then had 6 months of follow-up off drug so that delayed response and recurrence could be assessed. In treated patients, disease severity was measured using the SALT score, which gives the percentage of scalp surface area affected. To study T cell clonal expansion in alopecia areata, the researchers applied high-throughput TCRbeta sequencing to both the C3H/HeJ mouse model and human patients. In humans, TCRbeta sequencing was performed on scalp tissue and on sorted CD4+ and CD8+ peripheral blood T cells from healthy controls and from patients with patchy or totalis/universalis alopecia areata. Patients on tofacitinib were biopsied at baseline and after 4 and 24 weeks of treatment, and several of the patients also had a later scalp biopsy. Scalp clonality was compared among normal scalp (n=4), patchy alopecia areata scalp (n=8), and alopecia totalis/universalis scalp (n=8). RNA was extracted with the PAXgene miRNA kit for fixed scalp, the miRNeasy kit for PBMCs, and the RNeasy kit for mouse skin. TCRbeta CDR3 regions were amplified by immunoSEQ multiplex PCR using 35 Vbeta forward and 13 Jbeta reverse primers.

Of note for this clone: Its target antigen remains unknown. The record has no base qualities; no much larger clone is one base away.

General study outcomes and caveats: During tofacitinib treatment, many expanded lesional clones stuck around in both scalp and blood, and this persistence may partly explain why relapse happens after treatment is stopped. Because the treated cohort was small and included a single nonresponder, larger studies are needed to assess links between baseline CD8+ expansion and response. Shared TCR sequences between patients were less evident than in mice, which may be partly attributable to HLA diversity in the patient population. With tofacitinib, both scalp clonality and the number of expanded CD8+ clones among the top 100 scalp clones went down significantly. Compared with normal scalp, lesional scalp, particularly in alopecia totalis/universalis, had higher clonality and more expanded CD8+ clones, which suggests antigenic drive. Unlike mouse skin, which is dominated by gammadelta T cells, normal human skin has resident alphabeta T cells that are also sequenced, and this complicates analysis of the scalp TCR repertoire.

The library relied on the immunoSEQ multiplex PCR assay. For TCR sequencing, RNA was extracted from every sample and reverse transcribed into cDNA to serve as template. First-strand cDNA was synthesized with SuperScript III using a 2:1 mix of oligo-dT and random hexamers. A synthetic immune receptor repertoire was used to assess amplification bias, and residual bias was removed computationally. The authors' pipeline ran thus. Raw reads were preprocessed to remove errors, and CDR3 was defined by IMGT conventions from the conserved cysteine to phenylalanine. To get clonality, Shannon entropy was normalized by log2 of the number of productive unique TCRs and the result was subtracted from 1. CD4 or CD8 identity of scalp clones was inferred by cross-referencing scalp TCRbeta sequences with sorted blood CD4 and CD8 repertoires. TCRdb stores this immuneACCESS table with in-frame sequences only. Part of the clones is absent; in the studies checked, under half of the shortfall reflects unresolved V genes, and no reason is known for the rest. V, J and clone size reflect that table, while D and trimming were determined from the DNA. The sample includes 75,000 to 100,000 clones, with around 70% observed a single time. The ten largest account for roughly 17% of the sample.

The label giving this sample's treatment or condition can be read as: oral pan-JAK inhibitor, 5-10 mg twice daily. From alopecia areata patients, peripheral blood was collected along with lesional scalp punch biopsies. PBMCs were isolated by density centrifugation and stained for CD3, CD4 and CD8, and CD4+ and CD8+ T cells were sorted on a FACSAria. The sequence came from a human donor with alopecia areata. This material consisted of CD8+ T cells sorted from blood, taken at week 44, from a patient treated with tofacitinib.

The CDR3 corresponds to CAWSETAWATEAFF. The base sequence is TGTGCCTGGAGTGAGACAGCTTGGGCGACTGAAGCTTTCTTT. The chain links TRBV30 with TRBJ1-1; the best D guess is TRBD1, with 5 bases matching. V is pared back by 1 base and J by 5 bases, with 14 bases lying between the germline termini. The CDR3 runs 14 residues from the cysteine to the phenylalanine. The entry retains the CDR3 DNA only, 42 bases that are in frame from base 1. CDR1 and CDR2 (GTSNPN, SVGIG) derive from the germline V gene (reference sequence).